These 19 T cell receptor beta chains were sequenced from one sample in a study of T-cell memory formation after mild COVID-19. TCRdb recomputed calls from the 5' RACE reads with MiXCR, one row per CDR3 protein. The sample has fewer than 500,000 distinct CDR3 sequences, around a quarter seen once; the top ten hold around 12%. The sample was PBMCs or a T cell subset sorted from them (not recorded which). Every receptor here comes from an adult woman who had mild COVID-19 (a few samples of this study predate the infection). Cell type and time point are not known.

The genes are TRBV10-3 and TRBJ1-4; D may be TRBD1 (5 bases). Germline V gene sequence: CDR1 ENHRY, CDR2 SYGVKD. V was pared by 5 bases and J by 4 bases, with 14 bases between. CDR3 size: 15 residues. CDR3 DNA: TGTGCCATCAGTTACGGGACGGGAGTTAATGAAAAACTGTTTTTT. It encodes CAISYGTGVNEKLFF.

The chain links TRBV7-2 to TRBJ1-6, with 7 bases lining up with TRBD1. The CDR3 loop spans 15 amino acids. Germline V CDR1 and CDR2: SGHTA, FQGNSA. Unmatched junction bases numbered 5, after V lost 1 base and J lost 8 bases. CDR3 coding DNA: TGTGCCAGCAGCTTAGATCGGGACAGCTATTCACCCCTCCACTTT. Amino acids: CASSLDRDSYSPLHF.

This clonotype was found many times. The J gene is TRBJ2-3, the V gene TRBV5-1; D is possibly TRBD2 (5 bases). Trimming took off 0 bases at V and 2 bases at J, with 16 bases between the two ends. The germline gives CDR1 SGHRS, CDR2 YFSETQ. This CDR3 region has 17 residues. CDR3 region: CASSLASASLATDTQYF. The DNA of the CDR3 is TGCGCCAGCAGCTTGGCCAGCGCTAGCCTAGCCACAGATACGCAGTATTTT. Drawing the rest from reference TRBV5-1 and TRBJ2-3, the complete variable domain is KAGVTQTPRYLIKTRGQQVTLSCSPISGHRSVSWYQQTPGQGLQFLFEYFSETQRNKGNFPGRFSGRQFSNSRSEMNVSTLELGDSALYLCASSLASASLATDTQYFGPGTRLTVL.

The V and J genes are TRBV27 and TRBJ1-2; 8 bases map to TRBD1. This CDR3 is 14 amino acids long. The germline gives CDR1 MNHEY, CDR2 SMNVEV (reference sequence). With V trimmed by 6 bases and J by 8 bases, 11 bases remained unmatched. Written as DNA, the CDR3 is TGTGCCAGCAGACCCAGGGACAGGCCTAGGGGCTACACCTTC. Amino acid sequence: CASRPRDRPRGYTF.

The genes are TRBV19 and TRBJ2-1; tentative D call: TRBD1 (5 bases). Between the trimmed V and J ends, which lost 3 bases and 0 bases, there was a span of 15 bases. The CDR3 runs 17 residues. Germline V gene lookup returns CDR1 LNHDA and CDR2 SQIVND (reference sequence). The CDR3 region has the DNA TGTGCCAGTAGTATGGGGCCCCTCACGAGCTCCTACAATGAGCAGTTCTTC. As protein: CASSMGPLTSSYNEQFF.

V usage is TRBV2 and J usage is TRBJ2-3, with TRBD2 matching over 8 bases. CDR3 size: 16 residues. From germline, CDR1 is SNHLY and CDR2 FYNNEI. V was pared by 8 bases and J by 8 bases, with 18 bases of the junction left unmatched. DNA of the CDR3: TGTGCCAGCCTTGTAAGGAGTAGCGGGGCCCCGGGTACGCAGTATTTT. Translated, it gives CASLVRSSGAPGTQYF.

CDR3 DNA sequence: TGCGCCAGCAGCGCTCAGAGAAGGGTCGTCGGCACAGATACGCAGTATTTT. Translated: CASSAQRRVVGTDTQYF. The chain recombines TRBV5-1 with TRBJ2-3; D ambiguous. Germline-derived CDR1 and CDR2 are SGHRS and YFSETQ. The CDR3 covers 17 residues. Trimming removed 4 bases at V and 1 base at J, with 19 bases between.

The V call is TRBV5-5, the J call TRBJ2-1; 9 nucleotides agree with TRBD1. With 1 base clipped from V and 3 bases from J, the junction kept 8 bases outside the gene matches. CDR3 length equals 17 residues. In germline, CDR1 is SGHKS, CDR2 YYEKEE (reference sequence). The CDR3 nucleotides are TGTGCCAGCAGCTTGAATCCGGGACAGGGCTTCTACAATGAGCAGTTCTTC. It codes for CASSLNPGQGFYNEQFF.

This clonotype was recorded a few times. Relative to the germline gene, one junction end is altered; a read error may explain this. The chain recombines TRBV7-9 with TRBJ2-4; a possible D gene is TRBD1 (6 bases). The germline V gene has CDR1 SEHNR and CDR2 FQNEAQ (reference sequence). The CDR3 has 12 amino acids. Written as DNA, the CDR3 is TGTGCCAGCAGCTTAGCCCTAGACAGGCGTTCGTTC. Translation: CASSLALDRRSF.

This clonotype occurred a few times. The CDR3 region has the DNA TGTGCCAGCAGTGGGACAGGCCGACCTATCACGCAGTATTTT. It specifies CASSGTGRPITQYF. This chain uses TRBV12-3 or TRBV12-4 with TRBJ2-3; 8 bases line up with TRBD1. The CDR3 has 14 amino acids. V lost 5 bases and J lost 9; bases outside the gene matches: 10.

This clonotype was detected ten times or more. The chain has TRBV6-2 or TRBV6-3 and TRBJ2-1; the match to TRBD1 covers 7 bases. Germline trimming cut 0 bases from V and 5 bases from J; bases unmatched to any gene: 13. This CDR3 comprises 18 residues. Germline CDR1 reads MNHEY; CDR2 reads SVGEGT. In DNA, the CDR3 is TGTGCCAGCAGTTACTCGAGACAGGGCAGCCGCACCCACAATGAGCAGTTCTTC. Translation gives CASSYSRQGSRTHNEQFF.

This clonotype appeared a few times. The CDR3 sequence is CASSRGGYEQYF. Here the CDR3 DNA reads TGTGCCAGCAGCCGGGGAGGCTACGAGCAGTACTTC. The V and J genes are TRBV7-9 and TRBJ2-7; tentatively, D is TRBD2 (6 bases). This CDR3 comprises 12 residues. Trimming left V 5 bases short and J 3 bases short, with 8 bases between. Germline V gene lookup returns CDR1 SEHNR and CDR2 FQNEAQ (reference sequence).

V and J are TRBV4-1 and TRBJ2-1; D is perhaps TRBD2 (5 bases). V was clipped by 1 base and J by 11 bases, with 9 bases between them. The V gene's germline CDR1 is MGHRA and CDR2 YSYEKL. This CDR3 spans 12 amino acids. CDR3 amino acids: CASSQGVGKQFF. CDR3 in DNA: TGCGCCAGCAGCCAAGGAGTCGGGAAGCAGTTCTTC.

This clonotype appeared a few times. This chain connects TRBV19 to TRBJ2-1; 10 nucleotides align to TRBD2. The CDR3 is 15 residues long. Germline values: CDR1 LNHDA, CDR2 SQIVND (reference sequence). V shed 1 base and J 6 bases; nucleotides not matched to a gene: 3. CDR3 protein: CASSIGSGRPNEQFF. The CDR3 bases are TGTGCCAGTAGTATAGGTAGCGGGAGGCCCAATGAGCAGTTCTTC. The complete variable domain, with remaining parts taken from reference TRBV19 and TRBJ2-1, reads DGGITQSPKYLFRKEGQNVTLSCEQNLNHDAMYWYRQDPGQGLRLIYYSQIVNDFQKGDIAEGYSVSREKKESFPLTVTSAQKNPTAFYLCASSIGSGRPNEQFFGPGTRLTVL.

This chain links TRBV9 with TRBJ2-7; D is unresolved. Germline-derived CDR1 and CDR2 are SGDLS and YYNGEE. CDR3 length: 14 amino acids. Trimming stripped 3 bases from V and 2 bases from J, with 12 bases between. CDR3 residues: CASSADGKTYEQYF. CDR3 nucleotides: TGTGCCAGCAGCGCGGACGGAAAGACCTACGAGCAGTACTTC.

This clonotype was picked up a small number of times. The chain links TRBV29-1 to TRBJ2-2; 8 bases fit TRBD1. The CDR3 extends over 14 amino acids. V lost 4 bases to trimming and J lost 0 bases; unmatched junction nucleotides: 1. From germline, CDR1 is SQVTM and CDR2 ANQGSEA. CDR3 amino acids: CSVAGGPNTGELFF. The CDR3 DNA reads as TGCAGCGTTGCAGGGGGCCCGAACACCGGGGAGCTGTTTTTT.

The chain links TRBV19 to TRBJ2-1; no definite D call. The germline CDR1 and CDR2 sequences are LNHDA and SQIVND (reference sequence). V lost 4 bases and J lost 8, with 18 bases in between. The CDR3 contains 15 residues. CDR3 in DNA: TGTGCCAGTAGTAACGAAGGGCCCCTCCGCGATGAGCAGTTCTTC. This codes for CASSNEGPLRDEQFF. Looking up the rest from reference TRBV19 and TRBJ2-1 gives the full variable domain: DGGITQSPKYLFRKEGQNVTLSCEQNLNHDAMYWYRQDPGQGLRLIYYSQIVNDFQKGDIAEGYSVSREKKESFPLTVTSAQKNPTAFYLCASSNEGPLRDEQFFGPGTRLTVL.

The sample holds one count of this clonotype. The gene calls are TRBV5-5 and TRBJ2-7, with unresolved D. This CDR3 region has 17 residues. Germline V gives CDR1 SGHKS, CDR2 YYEKEE (reference sequence). V was shortened by 2 bases and J by 2 bases, with 20 bases between the two germline ends. CDR3 sequence: CASSLEPLLGMAYEQYF. CDR3 coding DNA: TGTGCCAGCAGCTTAGAGCCCCTATTGGGTATGGCCTACGAGCAGTACTTC.

In its sample, this clonotype was seen a few times. The J gene is TRBJ2-7, the V gene TRBV25-1; 9 bases are a match to TRBD2. CDR1 is MGHDK and CDR2 is SYGVNS in the germline V gene. This CDR3 spans 16 amino acids. V was pared by 7 bases and J by 4 bases, with 14 bases of the junction left unmatched. The CDR3 here is CASNLPGGTSLYEQYF. CDR3 DNA: TGTGCCAGCAATCTCCCGGGCGGGACTAGCTTGTACGAGCAGTACTTC.